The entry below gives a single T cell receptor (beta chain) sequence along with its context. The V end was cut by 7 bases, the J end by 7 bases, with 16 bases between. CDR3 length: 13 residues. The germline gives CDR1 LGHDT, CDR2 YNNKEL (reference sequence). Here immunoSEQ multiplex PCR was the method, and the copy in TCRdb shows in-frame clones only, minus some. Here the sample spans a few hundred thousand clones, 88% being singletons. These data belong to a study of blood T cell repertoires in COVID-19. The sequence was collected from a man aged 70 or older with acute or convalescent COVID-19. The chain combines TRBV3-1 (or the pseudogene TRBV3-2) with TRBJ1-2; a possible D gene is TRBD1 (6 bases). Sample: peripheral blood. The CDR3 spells CASMQGRLGGYTF. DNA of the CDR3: TGTGCCAGCATGCAGGGGCGGTTGGGTGGCTACACCTTC.